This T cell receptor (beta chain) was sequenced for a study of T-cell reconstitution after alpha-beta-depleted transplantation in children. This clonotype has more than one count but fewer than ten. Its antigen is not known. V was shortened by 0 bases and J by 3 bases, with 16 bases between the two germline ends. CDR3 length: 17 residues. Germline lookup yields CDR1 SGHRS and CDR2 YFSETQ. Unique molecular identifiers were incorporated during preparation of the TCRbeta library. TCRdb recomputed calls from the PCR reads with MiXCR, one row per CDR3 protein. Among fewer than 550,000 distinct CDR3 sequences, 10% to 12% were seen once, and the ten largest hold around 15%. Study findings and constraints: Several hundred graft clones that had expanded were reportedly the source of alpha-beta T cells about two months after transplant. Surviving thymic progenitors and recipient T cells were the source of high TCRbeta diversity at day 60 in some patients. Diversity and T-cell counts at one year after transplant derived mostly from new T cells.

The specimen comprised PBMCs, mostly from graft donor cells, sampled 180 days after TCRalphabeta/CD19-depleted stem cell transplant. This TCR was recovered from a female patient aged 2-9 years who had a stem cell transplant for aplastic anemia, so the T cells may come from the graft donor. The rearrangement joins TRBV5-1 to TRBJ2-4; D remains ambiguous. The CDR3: CASSLEQLGVGKNIQYF. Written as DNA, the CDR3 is TGCGCCAGCAGCTTGGAACAGTTAGGTGTGGGCAAAAACATTCAGTACTTC. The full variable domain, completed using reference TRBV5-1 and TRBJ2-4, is KAGVTQTPRYLIKTRGQQVTLSCSPISGHRSVSWYQQTPGQGLQFLFEYFSETQRNKGNFPGRFSGRQFSNSRSEMNVSTLELGDSALYLCASSLEQLGVGKNIQYFGAGTRLSVL.